This TCR beta chain came from a study of blood T cell repertoires in COVID-19. This CDR3 region has 13 residues. The trim removed 6 bases at V and 4 bases at J, leaving 5 bases unmatched. Germline-derived CDR1 and CDR2 are MDHEN and SYDVKM. Clones were sequenced by immunoSEQ multiplex PCR, and TCRdb holds only the in-frame ones, with some missing. The sample lists over 10,000 clones, about 90% occurring once. This receptor was identified in a human donor in a cohort sampled during active COVID-19. Sample: peripheral blood. The V call is TRBV28, the J call TRBJ2-5; 7 nucleotides align to TRBD1. The CDR3 here is CASRTGRRETQYF. CDR3 DNA sequence: TGTGCCAGCAGGACAGGGCGGAGAGAGACCCAGTACTTC.